This T cell receptor (beta chain) was profiled in a study of blood T cell repertoires in COVID-19. Study-level background: The United States, Italy and Spain provided the acute and convalescent COVID-19 samples. Nucleic acid was either cDNA or gDNA, and it came from T cells, B-cell-depleted T cells, or PBMCs.

The CDR3 length is 13 residues. V gave up 8 bases and J gave up 15 bases, with 22 bases separating them. Seattle participants joined during active infection and were tracked over time. Original processing notes: Counts of nucleated cells, estimated from reference gene primer amplification, were obtained. TCRdb's copy holds only in-frame clones and misses some; the assay was immunoSEQ multiplex PCR. From that table come the V and J calls and clone size; the DNA was used to work out D and trimming. The sample has approximately 77,000 clones, around 85% seen once; the top ten hold 9.6%. J is TRBJ1-4 and V is TRBV12-3 or TRBV12-4; D uncertain. The sequence was collected from a man in his fifties with COVID-19, enrolled during active disease. Sequenced input: peripheral blood. The CDR3 bases are TGTGCCAGCTCACGGGATACCTTGAAAATGGTGTTTTTT. This codes for CASSRDTLKMVFF.